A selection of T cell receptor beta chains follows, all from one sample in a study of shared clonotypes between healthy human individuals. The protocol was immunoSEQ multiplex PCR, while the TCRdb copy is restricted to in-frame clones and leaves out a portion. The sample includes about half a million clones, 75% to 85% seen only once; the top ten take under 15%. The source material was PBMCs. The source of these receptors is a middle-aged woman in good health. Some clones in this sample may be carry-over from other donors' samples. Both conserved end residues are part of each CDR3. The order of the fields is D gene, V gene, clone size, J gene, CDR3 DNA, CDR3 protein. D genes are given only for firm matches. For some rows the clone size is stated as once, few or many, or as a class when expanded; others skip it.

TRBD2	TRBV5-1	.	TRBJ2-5	TGCGCCAGCAGCTTGGGAGCGGGAGGAGGTGAGACCCAGTACTTC	CASSLGAGGGETQYF
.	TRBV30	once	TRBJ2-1	TGTGCCTCCAAAGGGGTAGCATTCGGCAATGAGCAGTTCTTC	CASKGVAFGNEQFF
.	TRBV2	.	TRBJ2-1	TGTGCCAGCAGTGAAGAGCTGTGGCTGGAGCAGTTCTTC	CASSEELWLEQFF
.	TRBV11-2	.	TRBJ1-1	TGTGCCAGCAGCAGTCGGAGGTACACTGAAGCTTTCTTT	CASSSRRYTEAFF
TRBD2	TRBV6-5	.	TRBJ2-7	TGTGCCAGCAGTTACAGTAGCGGGAGCTACGAGCAGTACTTC	CASSYSSGSYEQYF
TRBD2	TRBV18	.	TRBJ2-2	TGTGCCAGCTCATCGGGACTAGCGGGAGGGATCACCGGGGAGCTGTTTTTT	CASSSGLAGGITGELFF
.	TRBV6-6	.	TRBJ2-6	TGTGCCAGCCGGGGGGCGGGGGCCAACGTCCTGACTTTC	CASRGAGANVLTF
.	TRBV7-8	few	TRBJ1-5	TGTGCCAGCACCAGGTCCGGATGGGGCAATCAGCCCCAGCATTTT	CASTRSGWGNQPQHF
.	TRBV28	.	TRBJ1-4	TGTGCCAGCAGTGTCTACACAACAGAGAATCTGTTTTTT	CASSVYTTENLFF
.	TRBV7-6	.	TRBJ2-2	TGTGCCAGCAGCTTAGTCTTCGGGGAGCTGTTTTTT	CASSLVFGELFF
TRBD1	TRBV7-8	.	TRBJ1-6	TGTGCCAGCAGCTTAAGGGACAGGGTGAATTCACCCCTCCACTTT	CASSLRDRVNSPLHF
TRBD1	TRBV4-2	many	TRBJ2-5	TGTGCCAGCAGCCAAGCCGGCCCAGGGGGCGGGGAGACCCAGTACTTC	CASSQAGPGGGETQYF
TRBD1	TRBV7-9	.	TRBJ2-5	TGTGCCAGCAGCCCAAGGACAGGGACGGAGACCCAGTACTTC	CASSPRTGTETQYF
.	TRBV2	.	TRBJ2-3	TGTGCCAGCGCGGTTAGCACAGATACGCAGTATTTT	CASAVSTDTQYF
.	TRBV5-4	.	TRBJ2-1	TGTGCCAGCAGAACAGACAGATACAATGAGCAGTTCTTC	CASRTDRYNEQFF
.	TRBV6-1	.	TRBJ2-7	TGTGCCAGCAGTGCAGGACAGCCCTACGAGCAGTACTTC	CASSAGQPYEQYF
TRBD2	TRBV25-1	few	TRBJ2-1	TGTGCCAGCAGTGAATACTCCGGGACTAGGGATGGAAATGAGCAGTTCTTC	CASSEYSGTRDGNEQFF
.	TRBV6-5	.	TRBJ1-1	TGTGCCAGCAGTTACTCTCGAGAGACTGAAGCTTTCTTT	CASSYSRETEAFF
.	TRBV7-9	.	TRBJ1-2	TGTGCCAGCAGCTTTAGCCTAAATCTTAACTATGGCTACACCTTC	CASSFSLNLNYGYTF
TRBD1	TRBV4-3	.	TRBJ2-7	TGCGCCAGCAGCCAAGACAGGGGGCGGAACGAGCAGTACTTC	CASSQDRGRNEQYF
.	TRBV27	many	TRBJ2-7	TGTGCCAGCAGTTTATCTGAGAGGGGCCCCTACGAGCAGTACTTC	CASSLSERGPYEQYF
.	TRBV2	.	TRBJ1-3	TGTGCCAGCAGGGGGGCAGAGATGCGCCCCTCTGGAAACACCATATATTTT	CASRGAEMRPSGNTIYF
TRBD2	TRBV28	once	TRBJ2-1	TGTGCCAGCAGCCTCCCCCGGGGGGGTGAGCAGTTCTTC	CASSLPRGGEQFF
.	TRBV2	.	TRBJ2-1	TGTGCCAGCAGCCCTATAGGCCACTACAATGAGCAGTTCTTC	CASSPIGHYNEQFF
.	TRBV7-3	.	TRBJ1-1	TGTGCCAGCAGCTTGTTCCACCGGGCCTCCAGGGGAGTGAACACTGAAGCTTTCTTT	CASSLFHRASRGVNTEAFF
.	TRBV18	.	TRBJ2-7	TGTGCCAGCTCACCCGAGAGCAGGGCCTACGAGCAGTACTTC	CASSPESRAYEQYF
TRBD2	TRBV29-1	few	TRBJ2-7	TGCAGCGTTGAAAAAGCTAGCGGGTTCTCCTACGAGCAGTACTTC	CSVEKASGFSYEQYF
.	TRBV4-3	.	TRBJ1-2	TGCGCCAGCAGCCAAGAGGGAGACTATGGCTACACCTTC	CASSQEGDYGYTF
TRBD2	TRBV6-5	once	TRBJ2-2	TGTGCCAGCATCCGACTAGCGGGGAACACCGGGGAGCTGTTTTTT	CASIRLAGNTGELFF
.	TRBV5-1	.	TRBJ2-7	TGCGCCAGCACCCCCGGGGGACAAGCCTACGAGCAGTACTTC	CASTPGGQAYEQYF
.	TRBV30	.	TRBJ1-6	TGTGCCTGGAGTGTGGGTCAGATTAATTCACCCCTCCACTTT	CAWSVGQINSPLHF
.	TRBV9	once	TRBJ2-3	TGTGCCAGCAGCCCTAATACAGGGTTTGAGTTCTCAGATACGCAGTATTTT	CASSPNTGFEFSDTQYF
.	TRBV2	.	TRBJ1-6	TGTGCCAGCAGTACAACAGGGTCCCCTAATTCACCCCTCCACTTT	CASSTTGSPNSPLHF
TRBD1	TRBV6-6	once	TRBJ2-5	TGTGCCAGCAGTCAGGGGGCCGAAAGGGAGACCCAGTACTTC	CASSQGAERETQYF
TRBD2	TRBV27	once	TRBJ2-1	TGTGCCAGCAGACGACTAGCGGGAGATGAGCAGTTCTTC	CASRRLAGDEQFF
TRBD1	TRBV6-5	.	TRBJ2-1	TGTGCCAGCAGTCCGGGACAGGGGTATAGGAATGAGCAGTTCTTC	CASSPGQGYRNEQFF
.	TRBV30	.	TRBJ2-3	TGTGCCTGGAGGGGGGACCATCTCACAGATACGCAGTATTTT	CAWRGDHLTDTQYF
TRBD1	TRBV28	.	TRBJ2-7	TGTGCCAGCAACAGGGACAGGGCCTACGAGCAGTACTTC	CASNRDRAYEQYF
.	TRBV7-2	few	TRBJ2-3	TGTGCCAGCACCCTACCCAACTCGGCAGATACGCAGTATTTT	CASTLPNSADTQYF
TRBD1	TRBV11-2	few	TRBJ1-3	TGTGCCAGCAGCGCCCGACAGGGGGCTCTCTCTGGAAACACCATATATTTT	CASSARQGALSGNTIYF
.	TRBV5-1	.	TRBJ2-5	TGCGCCAGCAGCTTGGGGGCAGCCCAAGAGACCCAGTACTTC	CASSLGAAQETQYF